This T cell receptor beta chain is drawn from a study of shared clonotypes between healthy human individuals (dated by TCRdb to 2018 to 2020). General notes on the study: The cohort comprised two women and a few men aged 18 to 49 years. For each donor, CD4 naive and CD4 memory were each run on three plates, CD8 naive on two plates, and CD8 memory on one plate. Different laboratories and diverse techniques were used to prepare libraries and sequence TCR repertoires, to increase sequencing depth and limit assay-specific biases. Between about 0.8 and 9.5 billion PBMCs per donor were obtained by leukapheresis. To estimate repertoire size and how much clonotype sharing occurs between individuals, the study deeply sequenced the blood TCR repertoires of roughly 5 healthy adults.

Germline trimming: 5 bases from V, 7 bases from J; junction bases outside gene matches: 8. CDR1 and CDR2 were assigned from the germline V gene as SGHRS and YFSETQ. From the cysteine through the phenylalanine, the CDR3 covers 13 amino acids. Just the 39-base CDR3 DNA is kept, in frame starting at base 1. With respect to this clone: The antigen this receptor binds is unknown. Base qualities are not at hand, and no much larger clone is one base apart.

General findings and caveats noted by the study authors: Pairwise subsampling led to the expectation that sequencing depth would affect the degree of clonotype sharing among donors. Clonotypes shared by all four sorted-subset donors showed higher generation probabilities than non-shared clonotypes. Sampling was restricted to blood, and TCR repertoires in tissues likely differ from the TCR repertoires found in blood. About 5% of naive CD4, around 3.5% of naive CD8, 2.3% of memory CD4, and over 0.35% of memory CD8 clonotypes were shared across four donors. Because the study included only a small number of donors, the genetic and exposure-history diversity represented was limited. Naive subsets generally had larger estimated clonotype richness than memory subsets. Even with the large sequencing depth, rarefaction of the sorted-subset datasets indicated that sequencing was incomplete.

Healthy HIV-negative adults with no recently reported acute infections or vaccinations were included as donors. All donors were Caucasian adults living in Nashville, Tennessee, USA. CD4+ T cells were enriched through magnetic negative selection, after which naive cells were positively selected on CD45RA and the remaining negative fraction served as the memory subset. Blood was collected by leukapheresis, and PBMCs were isolated by Ficoll-Histopaque density gradient centrifugation and then cryopreserved in liquid nitrogen vapor phase. Analytical flow cytometry was used to check the purity and quantity of each magnetically sorted T cell population. From each sorted fraction, genomic DNA was isolated and quantified by UV absorbance on a Nanodrop 2000c. Using the deep immunoSEQ assay, multiplex PCR amplified TCR CDR3 regions from genomic DNA. Extracted genomic DNA from each cell subset was distributed evenly across all wells of several immunoSEQ 96-well plates, and each plate was treated as a replicate. For sorted subsets, each replicate PCR was loaded with roughly 190 ng genomic DNA, equivalent to 30,000 to 35,000 T cell genomes. Purified libraries were quantified with a Qubit 3.0 fluorometer, sized on a Bioanalyzer 2100, and re-quantified with the KAPA Library Quantification kit. Each immunoSEQ 96-well plate was sequenced on its own single-read 150-cycle Illumina NextSeq 550 flow cell. The published analysis was carried out like this. Because the immunoSEQ output included only junctional sequences and no quality scores, the filtering could not be the same as the filtering used for full-length reads. Sequences were annotated with PyIR, a Python wrapper for IgBLAST v1.9, using IMGT germline references to assign V/J genes and CDR3. Reads were removed for weak V/J assignments (E-value above 1e-6), missing CDR3, stop codons, out-of-frame junctions, or ambiguous translated residues. V3J clonotypes were defined as sequences sharing the same inferred V gene, J gene, and CDR3 amino acid sequence. Percentage overlap between repertoires was computed as shared unique clonotypes divided by the size of the smaller repertoire. RTK rarefaction, the Chao1 estimator, and Recon v2.1 estimates of unobserved clonotypes were used to assess repertoire richness. For all TCRbeta clonotypes obtained by the gDNA method from several donors, generation probabilities were computed with OLGA. TCRdb provides this immuneACCESS table in a form limited to in-frame rearrangements. Some clones are lacking; in checked studies, under half of them reflect an unresolved V gene, and why the rest are absent is not known. That table gives V, J and clone size, and the DNA gave D and trimming. The sample includes about 2,500,000 clones, with just over 90% observed a single time. The ten largest clonotypes hold roughly 0.15% of the sample.

Sequencing used naive CD4+ T cells sorted from blood. This specimen's cell subset or site label, interpreted: CD45RA+ positively selected. Rearrangement joined TRBV5-1 to TRBJ2-7; 8 nucleotides in the junction match TRBD1. The receptor was derived from a young man in good health. The CDR3 region reads CASRSQGAQEQYF. The bases read TGCGCCAGCAGGTCCCAGGGGGCGCAGGAGCAGTACTTC.